This T cell receptor beta chain originates from a study of blood T cell repertoires in COVID-19. Study overall: Material from acute and convalescent COVID-19 was sourced from the United States, Italy and Spain. PBMCs, B-cell-depleted T cells, or T cells provided the cDNA or gDNA that made up the material.

Recovered participants had two consecutive negative NP/OP PCR tests, healthcare professional clearance, or symptom resolution. The CDR3 has 15 residues. Germline V CDR1 and CDR2: MDHEN, SYDVKM. J gave up 13 bases and V 7 bases, and 17 bases lay outside the gene matches. TCRdb keeps only in-frame clones here, not all; method: immunoSEQ multiplex PCR. The data contain 200,000 to 250,000 clones, approximately 90% of them singletons. This receptor was identified in a woman aged 25-40 years who had recovered from COVID-19. The J gene is TRBJ1-2, the V gene TRBV28, with TRBD1 identical over 11 bases. The sequencing input was PBMCs or T cells enriched from blood (not recorded which). The CDR3 region has the DNA TGTGCCAGCACGTCTGGTTACTTAGGACAGGGGGCGCTCACCTTC. This codes for CASTSGYLGQGALTF.